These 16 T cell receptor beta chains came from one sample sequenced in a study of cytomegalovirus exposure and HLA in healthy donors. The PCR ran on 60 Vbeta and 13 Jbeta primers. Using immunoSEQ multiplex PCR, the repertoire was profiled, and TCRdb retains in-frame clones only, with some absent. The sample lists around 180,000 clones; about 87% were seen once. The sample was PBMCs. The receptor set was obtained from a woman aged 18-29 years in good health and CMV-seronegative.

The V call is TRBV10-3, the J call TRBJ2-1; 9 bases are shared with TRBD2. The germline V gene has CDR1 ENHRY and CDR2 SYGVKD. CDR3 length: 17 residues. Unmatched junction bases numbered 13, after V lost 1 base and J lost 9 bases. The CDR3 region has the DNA TGTGCCATCAGTGAGTTGCCGGGCGGGAGGGCCTCCCGTGAGCAGTTCTTC. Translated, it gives CAISELPGGRASREQFF.

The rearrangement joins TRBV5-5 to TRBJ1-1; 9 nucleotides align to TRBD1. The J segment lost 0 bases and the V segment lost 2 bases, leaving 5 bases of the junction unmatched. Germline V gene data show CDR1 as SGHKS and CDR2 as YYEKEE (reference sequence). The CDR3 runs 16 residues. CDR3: CASSLQGALMNTEAFF. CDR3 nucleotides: TGTGCCAGCAGCTTACAGGGGGCCCTAATGAACACTGAAGCTTTCTTT.

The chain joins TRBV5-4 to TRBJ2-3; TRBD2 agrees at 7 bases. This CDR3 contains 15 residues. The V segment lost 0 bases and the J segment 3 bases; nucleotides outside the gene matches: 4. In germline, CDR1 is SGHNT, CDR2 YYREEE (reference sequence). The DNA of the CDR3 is TGTGCCAGCAGCTTGGAGGCGGGAGCGACAGATACGCAGTATTTT. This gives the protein CASSLEAGATDTQYF.

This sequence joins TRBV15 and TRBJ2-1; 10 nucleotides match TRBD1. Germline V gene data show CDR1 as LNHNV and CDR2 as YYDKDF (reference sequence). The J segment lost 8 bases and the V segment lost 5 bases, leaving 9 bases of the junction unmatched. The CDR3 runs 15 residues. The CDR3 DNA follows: TGTGCCACCAGCGCTGGGACAGGGGTGGGGGATGAGCAGTTCTTC. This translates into CATSAGTGVGDEQFF.

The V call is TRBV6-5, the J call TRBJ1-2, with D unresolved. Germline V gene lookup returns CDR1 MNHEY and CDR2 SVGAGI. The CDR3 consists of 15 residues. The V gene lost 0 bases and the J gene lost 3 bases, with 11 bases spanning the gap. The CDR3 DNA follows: TGTGCCAGCAGTTACTCGGAACAGTCGTACTATGGCTACACCTTC. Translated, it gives CASSYSEQSYYGYTF.

DNA for the CDR3: TGTGCCAGCTCACCGCAAGAGAGCGCTGGAAACACCATATATTTT. Encoded protein: CASSPQESAGNTIYF. This rearrangement joins TRBV18 to TRBJ1-3, with D uncertain. Germline CDR1 reads KGHSH; CDR2 reads LQKENI. There are 15 residues in the CDR3. V was pared by 3 bases and J by 2 bases, with 11 bases between.

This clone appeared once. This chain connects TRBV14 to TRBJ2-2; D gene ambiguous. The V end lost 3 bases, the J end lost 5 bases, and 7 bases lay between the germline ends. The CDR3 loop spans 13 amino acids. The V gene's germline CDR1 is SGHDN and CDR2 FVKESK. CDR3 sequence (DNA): TGTGCCAGCAGCCAGCACCAGACCGGGGAGCTGTTTTTT. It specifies CASSQHQTGELFF.

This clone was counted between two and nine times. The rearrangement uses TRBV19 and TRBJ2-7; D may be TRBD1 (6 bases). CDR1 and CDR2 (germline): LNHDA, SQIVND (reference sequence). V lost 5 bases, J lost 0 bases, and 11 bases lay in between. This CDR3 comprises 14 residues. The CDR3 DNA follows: TGTGCCAGTAGTGATACAGGGACCTCCTACGAGCAGTACTTC. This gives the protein CASSDTGTSYEQYF.

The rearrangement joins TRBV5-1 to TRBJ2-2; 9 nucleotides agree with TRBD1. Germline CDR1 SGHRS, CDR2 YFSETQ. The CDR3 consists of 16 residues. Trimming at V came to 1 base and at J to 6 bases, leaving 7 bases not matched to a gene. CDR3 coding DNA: TGCGCCAGCAGCTTGTTGGGACAGGGAGGGTCCGGGGAGCTGTTTTTT. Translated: CASSLLGQGGSGELFF.

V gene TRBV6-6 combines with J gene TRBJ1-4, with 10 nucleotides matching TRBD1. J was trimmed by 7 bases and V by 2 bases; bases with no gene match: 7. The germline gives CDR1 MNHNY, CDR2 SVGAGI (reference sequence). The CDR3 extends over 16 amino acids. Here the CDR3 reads CASSYPRQGAREKLFF. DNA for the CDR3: TGTGCCAGCAGTTACCCCCGACAGGGGGCACGTGAAAAACTGTTTTTT.

The CDR3 is CASSSVPGTGDPRTEAFF. CDR3 DNA sequence: TGTGCCAGCAGTTCCGTGCCCGGGACAGGGGACCCACGCACTGAAGCTTTCTTT. The chain uses TRBV25-1 and TRBJ1-1; 10 bases line up with TRBD1. Germline V lookup: CDR1 MGHDK, CDR2 SYGVNS. This CDR3 region has 18 residues. Losses at the gene ends were 5 bases for V and 4 bases for J; bases not matched to a gene: 16.

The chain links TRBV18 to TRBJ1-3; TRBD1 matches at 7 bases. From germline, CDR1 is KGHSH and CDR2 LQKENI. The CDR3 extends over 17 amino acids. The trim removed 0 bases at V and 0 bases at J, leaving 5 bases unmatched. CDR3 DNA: TGTGCCAGCTCACCACCGAACAGGGGTGACTCTGGAAACACCATATATTTT. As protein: CASSPPNRGDSGNTIYF.

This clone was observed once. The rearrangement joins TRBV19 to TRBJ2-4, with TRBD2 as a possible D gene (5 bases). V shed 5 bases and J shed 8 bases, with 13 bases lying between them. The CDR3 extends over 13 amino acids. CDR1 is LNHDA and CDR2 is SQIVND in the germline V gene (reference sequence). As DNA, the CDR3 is TGTGCCAGTAGTGGGTGGGCCGGGGACATTCAGTACTTC. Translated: CASSGWAGDIQYF.

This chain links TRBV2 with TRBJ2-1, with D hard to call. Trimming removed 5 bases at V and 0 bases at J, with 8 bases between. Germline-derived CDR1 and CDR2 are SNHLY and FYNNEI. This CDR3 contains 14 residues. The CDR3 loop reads CASSPRDSYNEQFF. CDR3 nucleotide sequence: TGTGCCAGCAGTCCAAGAGACTCCTACAATGAGCAGTTCTTC. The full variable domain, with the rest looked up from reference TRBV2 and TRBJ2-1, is EPEVTQTPSHQVTQMGQEVILRCVPISNHLYFYWYRQILGQKVEFLVSFYNNEISEKSEIFDDQFSVERPDGSNFTLKIRSTKLEDSAMYFCASSPRDSYNEQFFGPGTRLTVL.

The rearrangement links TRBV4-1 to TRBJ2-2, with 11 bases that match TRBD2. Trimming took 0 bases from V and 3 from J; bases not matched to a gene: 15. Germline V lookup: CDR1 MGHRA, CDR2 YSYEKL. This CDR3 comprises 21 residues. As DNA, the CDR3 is TGCGCCAGCAGCCAAGATTTCCCCGGGACTAGCGGTCTCCCCGACACCGGGGAGCTGTTTTTT. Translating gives CASSQDFPGTSGLPDTGELFF.

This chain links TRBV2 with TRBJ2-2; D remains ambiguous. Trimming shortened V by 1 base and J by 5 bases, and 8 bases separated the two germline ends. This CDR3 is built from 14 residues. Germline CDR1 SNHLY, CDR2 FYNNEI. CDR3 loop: CASSEERSTGELFF. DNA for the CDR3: TGTGCCAGCAGTGAAGAAAGGAGTACCGGGGAGCTGTTTTTT. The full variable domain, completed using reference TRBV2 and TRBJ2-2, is EPEVTQTPSHQVTQMGQEVILRCVPISNHLYFYWYRQILGQKVEFLVSFYNNEISEKSEIFDDQFSVERPDGSNFTLKIRSTKLEDSAMYFCASSEERSTGELFFGEGSRLTVL.